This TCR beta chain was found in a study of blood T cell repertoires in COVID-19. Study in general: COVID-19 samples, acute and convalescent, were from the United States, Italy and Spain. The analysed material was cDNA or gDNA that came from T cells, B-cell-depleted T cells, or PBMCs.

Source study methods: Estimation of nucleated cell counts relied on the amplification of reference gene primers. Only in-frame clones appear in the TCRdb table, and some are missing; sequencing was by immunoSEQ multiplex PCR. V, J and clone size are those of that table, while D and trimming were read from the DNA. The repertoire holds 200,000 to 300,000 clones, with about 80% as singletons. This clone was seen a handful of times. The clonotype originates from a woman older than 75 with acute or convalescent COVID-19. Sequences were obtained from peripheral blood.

The CDR3 DNA follows: TGCAGCGTTGGGGCCGTATGGGGGACTAATACTGAAGCTTTCTTT. Translation gives CSVGAVWGTNTEAFF. The chain carries TRBV29-1 and TRBJ1-1; TRBD1 might be the D (5 bases). The CDR3 covers 15 residues. The germline V gene encodes CDR1 SQVTM and CDR2 ANQGSEA. The V end lost 4 bases, the J end lost 5 bases, and 20 bases lay between the germline ends.